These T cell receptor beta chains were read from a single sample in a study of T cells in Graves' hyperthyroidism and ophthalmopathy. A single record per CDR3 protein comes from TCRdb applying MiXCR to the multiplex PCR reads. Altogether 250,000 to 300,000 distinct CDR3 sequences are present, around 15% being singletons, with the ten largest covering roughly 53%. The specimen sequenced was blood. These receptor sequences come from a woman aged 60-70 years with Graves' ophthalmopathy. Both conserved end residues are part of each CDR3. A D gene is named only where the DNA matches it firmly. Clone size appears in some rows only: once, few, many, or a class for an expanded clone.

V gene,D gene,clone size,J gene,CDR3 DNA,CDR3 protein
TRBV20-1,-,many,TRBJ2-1,TGCAGTGCTAGAGATGCGGCTAGCCCTTACAATGAGCAGTTCTTC,CSARDAASPYNEQFF
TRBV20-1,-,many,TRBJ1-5,TGCAGTGCCATGGGTCCGGATAATCAGCCCCAGCATTTT,CSAMGPDNQPQHF
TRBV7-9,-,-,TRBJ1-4,TGTGCCAGCAGCTTAGTCCCAATTTGGCAGATAAATGAAAAACTGTTTTTT,CASSLVPIWQINEKLFF
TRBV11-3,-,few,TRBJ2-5,TGTGCCAGCAGCTTACTACACCAAGAGACCCAGTACTTC,CASSLLHQETQYF
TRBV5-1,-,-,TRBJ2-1,TGTGCCAGCAGCTTAGTGGAGACCCTGCAGTTCTTC,CASSLVETLQFF
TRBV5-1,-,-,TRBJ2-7,TGCGCCAGCAGCTTGGAGATCCCGACAGGAGGAGATTACGAGCAGTACTTC,CASSLEIPTGGDYEQYF
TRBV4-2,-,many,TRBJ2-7,TGTGCCAGCAGCCAAGCCGGGGCTTCCGAGCAGTACTTC,CASSQAGASEQYF
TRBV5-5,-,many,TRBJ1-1,TGTGCCAGCAGCTGGGGGTCTAACATGAACACTGAAGCTTTCTTT,CASSWGSNMNTEAFF
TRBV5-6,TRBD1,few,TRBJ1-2,TGTGCCAGCAGCGACAGGGTGGATGGCTACACCTTC,CASSDRVDGYTF
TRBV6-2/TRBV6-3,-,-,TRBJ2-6,TGTGCCAGCAGTTACTCGATTCCCGGGGACTCTGGGGCCAACGTCCTGACTTTC,CASSYSIPGDSGANVLTF
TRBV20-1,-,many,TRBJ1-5,TGCAGTGCTAGTAAGGCCCAAGCTCAGCCCCAGCATTTT,CSASKAQAQPQHF
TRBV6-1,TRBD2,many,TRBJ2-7,TGTGCCAGCCAAGGACTAGCGAGCTCCTACGAGCAGTACTTC,CASQGLASSYEQYF
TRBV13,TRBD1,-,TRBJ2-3,TGTGCCAGCAGGTTCACAGGGGGCATCGCAGATACGCAGTATTTT,CASRFTGGIADTQYF
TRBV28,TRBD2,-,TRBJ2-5,TGTGCCAGCAGTTTTTGGGACAGAGGGACTAGCGATTTGGAGACCCAGTACTTC,CASSFWDRGTSDLETQYF
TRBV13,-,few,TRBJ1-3,TGTGCCAGCGGAGACAGATCCTCTGGAAACACCATATATTTT,CASGDRSSGNTIYF
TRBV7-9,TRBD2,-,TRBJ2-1,TGTGCCAGCAGCTTAGCCCTAGCGGGGGGAAGTCCCTACAATGAGCAGTTCTTC,CASSLALAGGSPYNEQFF
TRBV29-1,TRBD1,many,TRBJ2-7,TGCAGCGTTGTCCGGGACAGGGGGTTGTACGAGCAGTACTTC,CSVVRDRGLYEQYF
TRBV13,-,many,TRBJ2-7,TGTGCCAGCAGCGGGCGGTGGCCAACTCCCTACGAGCAGTACTTC,CASSGRWPTPYEQYF
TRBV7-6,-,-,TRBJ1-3,TGTGCCAGCAGCTTCCGCAGTATCGGAAACACCATATATTTT,CASSFRSIGNTIYF
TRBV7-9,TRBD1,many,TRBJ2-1,TGTGCCAGCAGCACGACGGGACAGGGTGAGCGGTCCTACAATGAGCAGTTCTTC,CASSTTGQGERSYNEQFF
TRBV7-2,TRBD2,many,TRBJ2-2,TGTGCCAGCAGCCGAAGAGCGGGGGTGAACACCGGGGAGCTGTTTTTT,CASSRRAGVNTGELFF
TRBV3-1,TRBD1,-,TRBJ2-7,TGTGCCAGCAGCCAAGCCCCGGGACAGGGGAGGGAGCAGTACTTC,CASSQAPGQGREQYF
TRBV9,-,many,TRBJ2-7,TGTGCCAGCAGCGTAGCCCTAAACCACGAGCAGTACTTC,CASSVALNHEQYF
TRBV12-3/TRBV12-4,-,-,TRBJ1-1,TGTGCCAGCAGCGTTCCTACAGTGAACACTGAAGCTTTCTTT,CASSVPTVNTEAFF
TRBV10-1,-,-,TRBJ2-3,TGCGCCAGCAGTGATAGATCTAGCACAGATACGCAGTATTTT,CASSDRSSTDTQYF
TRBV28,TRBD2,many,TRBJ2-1,TGTGCCAGCAGTCCGCCCACCGGACTAGCGGGAGGGGCAGGCAATGAGCAGTTCTTC,CASSPPTGLAGGAGNEQFF
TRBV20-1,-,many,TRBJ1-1,TGCAGTGCTAGAAGTACAGTGAACACTGAAGCTTTCTTT,CSARSTVNTEAFF
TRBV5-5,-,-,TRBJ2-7,TGTGCCAGCAGCGAGATGATGCGCGAGCAGTACTTC,CASSEMMREQYF
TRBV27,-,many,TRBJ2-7,TGTGCCAGCAGTTGGATGTGGGGGGACTACGAGCAGTACTTC,CASSWMWGDYEQYF
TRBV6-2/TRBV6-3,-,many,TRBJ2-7,TGTGCCAGCGGCCAGGGCCACGAGCAGTACTTC,CASGQGHEQYF
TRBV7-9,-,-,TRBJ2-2,TGTGCCAGCAGCTCACCACGATTCGGCGGGGAGCTGTTTTTT,CASSSPRFGGELFF
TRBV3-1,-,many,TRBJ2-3,TGTGCCAGCAGCCAAGATCCGAGGGGAATCACAGATACGCAGTATTTT,CASSQDPRGITDTQYF
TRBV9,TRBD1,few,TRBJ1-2,TGTGCCAGCAGCTCAGGGACAGGGGACTATGGCTACACCTTC,CASSSGTGDYGYTF
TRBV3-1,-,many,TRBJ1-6,TGTGCCAGCAGCCACGGAAACCCTTCACCCCTCCACTTT,CASSHGNPSPLHF
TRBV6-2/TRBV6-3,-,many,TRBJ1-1,TGTGCCAGCAGTTACACAGGGAGAGGCACTGAAGCTTTCTTT,CASSYTGRGTEAFF
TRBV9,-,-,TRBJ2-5,TGTGCCAGCAGCGGGGACGTCCAAGAGACCCAGTACTTC,CASSGDVQETQYF
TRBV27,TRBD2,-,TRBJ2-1,TGTGCCAGCAGTACGACTAGCGGGACTATTGAGCAGTTCTTC,CASSTTSGTIEQFF
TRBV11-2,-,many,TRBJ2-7,TGTGCCAGCAGCGCCCTCAGGGGTTCCCAGGAGCAGTACTTC,CASSALRGSQEQYF
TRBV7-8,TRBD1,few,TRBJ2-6,TGTGCCAGCAGCCGCGTTATCTTGCCGGGACAGGTATCATCTGGGGCCAACGTCCTGACTTTC,CASSRVILPGQVSSGANVLTF
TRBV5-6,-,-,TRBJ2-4,TGTGCCAGCAGCTTTAGGCGTGATTTAGCCAAAAACATTCAGTACTTC,CASSFRRDLAKNIQYF
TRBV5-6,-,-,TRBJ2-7,TGTGCCAGCAGCTTGTATCGGGGCTCCTACGAGCAGTACTTC,CASSLYRGSYEQYF
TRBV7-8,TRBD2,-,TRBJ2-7,TGTGCCAGCAGCTTAGGGGGCCTAGCGGGAGGAAGGGAGCAGTACTTC,CASSLGGLAGGREQYF
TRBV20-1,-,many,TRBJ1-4,TGCGGATTAGTCCAGGGAGGGTCTAATGAAAAACTGTTTTTT,CGLVQGGSNEKLFF
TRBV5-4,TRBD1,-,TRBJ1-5,TGTGCCAGCAGCTTTTGGCAGGGGGCTTTTGGGCAGCCCCAGCATTTT,CASSFWQGAFGQPQHF
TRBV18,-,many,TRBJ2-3,TGTGCCAGCTCGCCAGGGGCGGTCTCAACAGATACGCAGTATTTT,CASSPGAVSTDTQYF
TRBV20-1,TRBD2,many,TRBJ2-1,TGCAGTGCTTTTTCCTGGACTAGCGCCGACAATGAGCAGTTCTTC,CSAFSWTSADNEQFF
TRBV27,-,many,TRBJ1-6,TGTGCCAGCAGTTTAATCGGGGGCGGTAATTCACCCCTCCACTTT,CASSLIGGGNSPLHF
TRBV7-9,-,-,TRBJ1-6,TGTGCCAGCAGCAAGGGTTCAGAAAATTCACCCCTCCACTTT,CASSKGSENSPLHF
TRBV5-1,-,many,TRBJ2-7,TGCGCCAGCAGCTGGGGGACATACCGAGGGTACTATGAGCAGTACTTC,CASSWGTYRGYYEQYF
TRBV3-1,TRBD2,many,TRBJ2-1,TGTGCCAGCAGCCCCGCTATGCGTCTAGCGGGATTTGAGCAGTTCTTC,CASSPAMRLAGFEQFF
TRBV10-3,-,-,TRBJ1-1,TGTGCCATCAGCCCCGGGACACCCAATGAAGCTTTCTTT,CAISPGTPNEAFF
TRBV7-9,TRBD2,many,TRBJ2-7,TGTGCCAGCAGCTTAGCGTGGGGGGGCTCCTACGAGCAGTACTTC,CASSLAWGGSYEQYF